The T cell receptor (beta chain) described here comes from a study of somatic mutations in cytotoxic T cells in rheumatoid arthritis. As for the study in general: Flow sorting at nearly 100% purity was applied to some V beta antibody-stained T-cell populations, which included V beta1+ cells sequenced for TCRB.

Measured with immunoSEQ multiplex PCR; TCRdb has only the in-frame clones, and not every one. The table shows about 23,000 clones, with approximately 84% occurring only once. As for this clone: The antigen is not known.

Study-level results: There were about an eighth of the 65 patients in whom the largest CD8+ clone exceeded 20% of CD8+ cells. Antigen specificity of the expanded CD8+ clones was not determined.

The clonotype was recovered from an adult with rheumatoid arthritis. Material: CD8+ T cells sorted from blood.

CDR3 sequence: CATSRGDRGNTEAFF. In nucleotides, the CDR3 is TGTGCCACCAGCCGAGGGGACAGGGGTAACACTGAAGCTTTCTTT. This chain uses TRBV15 with TRBJ1-1, with 10 positions matching TRBD1. Germline assignment: CDR1 LNHNV and CDR2 YYDKDF (reference sequence). This CDR3 is 15 amino acids long. With V trimmed by 5 bases and J by 2 bases, 5 bases remained unmatched.